This entry is about one TCR beta chain. This clone was seen once. This clone's antigen is unknown. Base quality data are lacking; no much larger clone is found one base away. These data come from a study of blood T cell repertoires in COVID-19 (dated by TCRdb to about 2020). With respect to the entire study: Collaborator samples came from the United States, Italy and Spain and covered acute and convalescent phases of COVID-19. Sample metadata almost always included a de-identified subject ID, COVID-19 status, age in years and sex. The samples were drawn from two sources: the first 160 participants of the ongoing ImmuneRACE study, and approximately 1,300 subjects contributed by 6 global collaborators. Deeply sampled blood TCRbeta repertoires from subjects exposed to, actively infected with, or recovered from COVID-19 were included in the dataset. The material from the prospective study consisted of cDNA or gDNA derived from T cells, B-cell-depleted T cells, or PBMCs. Where available, HLA class I and class II types were obtained from metadata supplied by the sample provider rather than from assay-based typing. The repertoires were released in a freely available public database meant as a resource for research on the immune response to SARS-CoV-2. The research as a whole found: Clinical and demographic metadata were provided uncurated, with the amount varying by source and participant.

The immunoSEQ Assay, a bias-controlled multiplex PCR, was used to amplify TCRbeta CDR3 regions from genomic DNA. On the study's bioinformatics: Nucleated cell counts per sample were estimated from amplification of reference gene primers within the assay. To quantify the absolute abundance of each unique TCRbeta CDR3 rearrangement, sequence reads were collapsed and filtered. For each sample, productive Simpson clonality was calculated as the square root of Simpson's diversity index across productive rearrangements. As stored in TCRdb, this immuneACCESS dataset retains in-frame rearrangements with V and J assigned. A fraction of the clones does not appear; measured against another copy, unresolved V genes explain less than half of the discrepancy, and the remainder lacks a known reason. Clone size and the V and J calls come from that table; the DNA yielded D and trimming. The sample table contains about 67,000 clones; only one count was recorded for more than 75% of them. Around 8% of the sample lies in the top ten.

Collaborating institutions collected whole blood in K2EDTA tubes following their own protocols. For TCRbeta analysis, collaborator samples were shipped as frozen whole blood, as isolated PBMCs, or as DNA extracted from either sample type. What was sequenced was peripheral blood. This receptor was obtained from a man over 45 with active COVID-19.

For the CDR3, the sequence is CASSQAFGQGRSYNEQFF. The DNA reads TGCGCCAGCAGCCAAGCGTTCGGACAGGGAAGGTCCTACAATGAGCAGTTCTTC. The chain joins TRBV4-3 to TRBJ2-1, and TRBD1 matches 8 of the central bases. The junction shows trimming of 1 base on V and 1 base on J, and the gene matches do not reach 9 bases of it. The CDR1 and CDR2 encoded by the germline V gene are LGHNA and YSLEER. The CDR3 has 18 amino acids, counting the end cysteine and phenylalanine. The only DNA kept is the CDR3, 54 bases in frame from the first base.